This T cell receptor beta chain is drawn from a study of cytomegalovirus exposure and HLA in healthy donors. This table comes from immunoSEQ multiplex PCR, and its TCRdb copy is limited to in-frame clones, with some not included. Seen here are some 150,000 clones, roughly 92% observed once, and the top ten hold 0.69%. Study-level points and caveats: Investigators reported 150 to 200 TCR beta chains as tied to cytomegalovirus.

V was pared by 2 bases and J by 0 bases, with 17 bases between. The length of the CDR3 is 18 residues. The germline CDR1 and CDR2 sequences are MRHNA and SNTAGT. In the case of this clone: Its antigen is not known.

The sample was PBMCs. The genes are TRBV6-4 and TRBJ1-3; D might be TRBD1 (5 bases). The clonotype originates from a man aged 18-30 years in good health and CMV-seronegative. This CDR3 reads CASSDIGRQKSSGNTIYF. The CDR3 DNA is TGTGCCAGCAGTGACATCGGGCGACAGAAGAGCTCTGGAAACACCATATATTTT.